This TCR beta chain is from a study of blood T cells in healthy people across ages. Broader study findings: In long-lived donors, naive CD4+ cell counts and diversity exceeded those of aged donors.

On this clonotype: Its antigen is unknown. One end of the junction is discordant with germline, which a read error may explain.

Every donor contributed around 10 milliliters of peripheral blood by blood draw. Isolation of PBMCs gave at least 7 million cells per sample. Primed by a sample-barcoded 5' primer and a J-beta primer mix, a second PCR proceeded for 7 to 11 cycles. TCRdb reprocessed the 5' RACE reads via MiXCR and lists one record per CDR3 protein. This table has some 1.7 million distinct CDR3 sequences, over 25% appearing once. Germline CDR1 reads SGDLS; CDR2 reads YYNGEE. The length of the CDR3 is 13 residues. The specimen was blood. The chain has TRBV9 and TRBJ1-2; D is unresolved. This clonotype was obtained from a woman younger than 45 in good health. CDR3 sequence: CANSVEQNYGYTF. CDR3 nucleotides: TGTGCCAACAGCGTCGAACAGAACTATGGCTACACCTTC.